This T cell receptor (beta chain) is drawn from a study of T cell responses to AZD1222 COVID-19 vaccine. Study results and caveats: A mostly white British donor set with more females was recruited, and clonal diversity was possibly underestimated.

Using immunoSEQ multiplex PCR, the repertoire was profiled, and TCRdb retains in-frame clones only, with some absent. Among about 120,000 clones, roughly 90% were seen once, and the ten largest hold roughly 1.5%. With regard to this clone: Its target is not known.

Sample: peripheral blood, taken on day 0 of AZD1222 vaccination. The origin of this receptor is an adult in good health.

The CDR3 protein is CASSSIGDLGQETQYF. The CDR3, as DNA: TGTGCCAGCAGTTCCATAGGTGATTTGGGTCAAGAGACCCAGTACTTC. The chain employs TRBV5-6 and TRBJ2-5; D gene ambiguous. Germline V gene lookup returns CDR1 SGHDT and CDR2 YYEEEE. Trimming took 5 bases from V and 2 from J, leaving 19 bases between them. The CDR3 contains 16 residues.